Listed below are T cell receptor beta chains from one sample, sequenced in a study of blood T cell repertoires in COVID-19. The method was immunoSEQ multiplex PCR; TCRdb's version includes in-frame clones alone and lacks a portion of them. The sample shows about 270,000 clones, over 75% of them seen only once. Sequencing input: peripheral blood. The receptor source for this set is a woman aged 70-85 years with acute or convalescent COVID-19. Both conserved end residues are part of each CDR3. D genes are given only for firm matches. Rows give clone size only sometimes, using once, few, many, or a class for an expanded clone.

D,V,J,size,DNA,CDR3
TRBD1,TRBV27,TRBJ1-1,NA,TGTGCCAGCAGTACCGAAAGGGGGCGAGGGAACACTGAAGCTTTCTTT,CASSTERGRGNTEAFF
TRBD2,TRBV9,TRBJ2-2,once,TGTGCCAGCTCCCAGGCGGGGGGGCTGGGGGAGCTGTTTTTT,CASSQAGGLGELFF
NA,TRBV2,TRBJ2-2,NA,TGTGCCAGCAGTGAACAGGGAACCGGGGAGCTGTTTTTT,CASSEQGTGELFF
NA,TRBV6-5,TRBJ2-7,NA,TGTGCCAGCAGCTACGGACTTACCTACGAGCAGTACTTC,CASSYGLTYEQYF
NA,TRBV4-1,TRBJ1-1,NA,TGCGCCAGCAGCCTGGGAGGCCCCGGGGTGAACACTGAAGCTTTCTTT,CASSLGGPGVNTEAFF
NA,TRBV6-1,TRBJ1-4,NA,TGTGCCAGCAGTGAGTTGTCGGCAACTAATGAAAAACTGTTTTTT,CASSELSATNEKLFF
NA,TRBV19,TRBJ2-1,NA,TGTGCCGCCGACAGTGGCTCCTACAATGAGCAGTTCTTC,CAADSGSYNEQFF
NA,TRBV7-8,TRBJ1-1,NA,TGTGCCAGCAGCTCCTATTACTTCATGAACACTGAAGCTTTCTTT,CASSSYYFMNTEAFF
NA,TRBV7-9,TRBJ2-2,NA,TGTGCCAGCAGCCCTACCAAGAACACCGGGGAGCTGTTTTTT,CASSPTKNTGELFF
NA,TRBV5-4,TRBJ2-1,NA,TGTGCCAGCAGCTTGGCTACAGCGGGTGAGCAGTTCTTC,CASSLATAGEQFF
TRBD1,TRBV10-3,TRBJ2-7,NA,TGTGCCTCCGCCGGGACAGCCTACGAGCAGTACTTC,CASAGTAYEQYF
NA,TRBV23-1,TRBJ2-7,NA,TGCGCCAGCAGTCGAGGTCCGCCGGGCGAGCAGTACTTC,CASSRGPPGEQYF
TRBD1,TRBV6-1,TRBJ2-6,NA,TGTGCCAGCAGTGATAGACAGGGAGGGGCCAACGTCCTGACTTTC,CASSDRQGGANVLTF
NA,TRBV2,TRBJ1-1,NA,TGTGCCAGCAGGGTAGGACGGGGGACTGAAGCTTTCTTT,CASRVGRGTEAFF
NA,TRBV21-1,TRBJ2-6,NA,TGTGCCACCCATATACTCAGGGGCCCCTGGGGGGCCAACGTCCTGACTTTC,CATHILRGPWGANVLTF
TRBD2,TRBV7-2,TRBJ2-2,NA,TGTGCCAGCAGCTTGCGGGGGACCACCGGGGAGCTGTTTTTT,CASSLRGTTGELFF
NA,TRBV27,TRBJ2-2,NA,TGTGCCAGCAGTCTAGGGGGGGGGCGAGCGAACACCGGGGAGCTGTTTTTT,CASSLGGGRANTGELFF
TRBD1,TRBV6-5,TRBJ1-5,once,TGTGCCAGCAGGGAGGACAGGGCGCAGCCCCAGCATTTT,CASREDRAQPQHF
TRBD1,TRBV10-3,TRBJ1-2,once,TGTGCCATCAGTGAGTCCGGGACAGGGACCTATGGCTACACCTTC,CAISESGTGTYGYTF
NA,TRBV18,TRBJ2-5,NA,TGTGCCAGCTCAGGGGGCTTCGAAGAGACCCAGTACTTC,CASSGGFEETQYF
NA,TRBV6-5,TRBJ2-7,NA,TGTGCCAGCCGTCCCCGGGGGAGTTCGAAGCAGTACTTC,CASRPRGSSKQYF
TRBD1,TRBV19,TRBJ1-6,NA,TGTGCCAGTAGGCCGGGACAGAGCTCCTATAATTCACCCCTCCACTTT,CASRPGQSSYNSPLHF
NA,TRBV4-1,TRBJ1-1,NA,TGCGCCAGCAGCCAAGAAATACAGAGCGGAAACACTGAAGCTTTCTTT,CASSQEIQSGNTEAFF
NA,TRBV7-2,TRBJ2-5,few,TGTGCCAGCAGCCCTCAGGGAAGCCGGGAGACCCAGTACTTC,CASSPQGSRETQYF
NA,TRBV7-9,TRBJ2-7,NA,TGTGCCAGCAGCGGATACAGGGTAACCTACGAGCAGTACTTC,CASSGYRVTYEQYF
NA,TRBV29-1,TRBJ1-2,NA,TGCAGCGTTGAAGGGACAGAAGGCTACACCTTC,CSVEGTEGYTF